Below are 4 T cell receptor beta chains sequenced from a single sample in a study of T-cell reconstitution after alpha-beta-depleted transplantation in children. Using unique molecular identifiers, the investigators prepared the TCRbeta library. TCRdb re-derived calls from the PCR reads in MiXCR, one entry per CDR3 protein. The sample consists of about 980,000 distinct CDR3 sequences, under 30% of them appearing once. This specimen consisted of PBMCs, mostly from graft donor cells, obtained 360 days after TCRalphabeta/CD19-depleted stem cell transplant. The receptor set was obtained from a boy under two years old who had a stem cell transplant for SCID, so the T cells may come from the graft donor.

The CDR3: CASYTVQETQYF. The CDR3 DNA follows: TGTGCCAGCTACACCGTCCAAGAGACCCAGTACTTC. The J gene is TRBJ2-5, the V gene TRBV2; D is undetermined. Between the trimmed V and J ends, which lost 8 bases and 1 base, there was a span of 8 bases. Germline V gene sequence: CDR1 SNHLY, CDR2 FYNNEI. This CDR3 contains 12 residues.

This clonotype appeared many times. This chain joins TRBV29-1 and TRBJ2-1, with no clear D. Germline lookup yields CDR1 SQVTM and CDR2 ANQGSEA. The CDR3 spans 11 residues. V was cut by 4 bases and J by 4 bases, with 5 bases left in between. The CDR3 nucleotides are TGCAGCGTTGGGAGATACAATGAGCAGTTCTTC. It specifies CSVGRYNEQFF.

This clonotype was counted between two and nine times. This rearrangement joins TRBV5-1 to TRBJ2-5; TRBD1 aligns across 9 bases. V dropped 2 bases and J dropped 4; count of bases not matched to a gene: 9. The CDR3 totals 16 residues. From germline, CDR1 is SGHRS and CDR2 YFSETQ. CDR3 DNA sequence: TGCGCCAGCAGCTTACAGGGGGCAAGTTCCGGAGAGACCCAGTACTTC. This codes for CASSLQGASSGETQYF.

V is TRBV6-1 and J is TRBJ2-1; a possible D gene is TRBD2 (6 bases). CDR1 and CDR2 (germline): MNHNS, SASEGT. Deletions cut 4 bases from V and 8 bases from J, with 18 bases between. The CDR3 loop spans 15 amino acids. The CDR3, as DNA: TGTGCCAGCAGTGGAGGGACTTTATTTCGCGATGAGCAGTTCTTC. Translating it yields CASSGGTLFRDEQFF.